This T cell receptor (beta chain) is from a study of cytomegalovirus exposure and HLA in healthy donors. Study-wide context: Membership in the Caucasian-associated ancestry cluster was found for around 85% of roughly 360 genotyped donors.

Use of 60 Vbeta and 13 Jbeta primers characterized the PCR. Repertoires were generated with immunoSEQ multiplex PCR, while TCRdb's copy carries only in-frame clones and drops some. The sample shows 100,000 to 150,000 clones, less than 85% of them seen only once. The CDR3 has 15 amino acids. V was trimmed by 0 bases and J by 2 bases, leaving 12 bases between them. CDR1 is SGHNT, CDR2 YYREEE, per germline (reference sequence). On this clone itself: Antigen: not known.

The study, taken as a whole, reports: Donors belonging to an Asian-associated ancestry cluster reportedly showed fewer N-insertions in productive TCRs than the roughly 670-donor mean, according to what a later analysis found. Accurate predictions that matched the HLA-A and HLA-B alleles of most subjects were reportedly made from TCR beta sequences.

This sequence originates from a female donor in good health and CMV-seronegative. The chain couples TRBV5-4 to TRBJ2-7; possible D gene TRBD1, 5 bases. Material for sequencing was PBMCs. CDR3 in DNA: TGTGCCAGCAGCTTGGCCCCGACAGCCGCCTACGAGCAGTACTTC. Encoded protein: CASSLAPTAAYEQYF.